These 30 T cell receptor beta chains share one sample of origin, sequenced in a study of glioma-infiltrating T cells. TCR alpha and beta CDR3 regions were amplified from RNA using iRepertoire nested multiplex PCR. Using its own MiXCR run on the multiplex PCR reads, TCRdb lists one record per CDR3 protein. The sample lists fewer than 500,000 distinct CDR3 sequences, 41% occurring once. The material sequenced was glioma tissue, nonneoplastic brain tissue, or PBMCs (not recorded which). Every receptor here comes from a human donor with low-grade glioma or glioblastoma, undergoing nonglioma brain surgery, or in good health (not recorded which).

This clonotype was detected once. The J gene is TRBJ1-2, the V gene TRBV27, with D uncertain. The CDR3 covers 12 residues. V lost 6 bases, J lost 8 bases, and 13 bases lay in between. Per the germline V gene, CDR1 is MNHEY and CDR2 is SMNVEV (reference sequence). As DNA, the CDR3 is TGTGCCAGCAGCCACCAGCGGGAAGGCTACACCTTC. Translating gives CASSHQREGYTF.

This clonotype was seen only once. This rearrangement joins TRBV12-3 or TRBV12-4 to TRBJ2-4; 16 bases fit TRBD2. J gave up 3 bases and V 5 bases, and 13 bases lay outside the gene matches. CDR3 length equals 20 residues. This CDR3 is CASSNTPGTSGRAGKNIQYF. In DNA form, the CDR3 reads TGTGCCAGCAGTAACACCCCCGGGACTAGCGGGAGGGCTGGCAAAAACATTCAGTACTTC.

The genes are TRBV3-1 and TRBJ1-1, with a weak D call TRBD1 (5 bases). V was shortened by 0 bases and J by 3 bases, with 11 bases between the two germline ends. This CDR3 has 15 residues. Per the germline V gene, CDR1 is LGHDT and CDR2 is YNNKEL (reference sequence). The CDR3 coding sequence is TGTGCCAGCAGCCAAGAGAGGGGATGGTACACTGAAGCTTTCTTT. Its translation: CASSQERGWYTEAFF.

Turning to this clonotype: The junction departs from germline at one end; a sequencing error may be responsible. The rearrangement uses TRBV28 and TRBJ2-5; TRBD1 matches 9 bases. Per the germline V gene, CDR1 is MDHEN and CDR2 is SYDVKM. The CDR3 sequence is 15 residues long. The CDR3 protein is CASSLLQGAGETRYF. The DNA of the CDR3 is TGTGCCAGCAGTTTATTACAGGGGGCAGGAGAGACCCGGTACTTC.

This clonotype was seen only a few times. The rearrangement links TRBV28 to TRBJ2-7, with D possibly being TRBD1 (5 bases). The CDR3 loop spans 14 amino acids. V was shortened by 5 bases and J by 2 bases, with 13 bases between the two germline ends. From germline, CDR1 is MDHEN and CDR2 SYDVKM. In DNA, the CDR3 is TGTGCCAGCAGTAACTCAATGACAGCCTACGAGCAGTACTTC. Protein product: CASSNSMTAYEQYF.

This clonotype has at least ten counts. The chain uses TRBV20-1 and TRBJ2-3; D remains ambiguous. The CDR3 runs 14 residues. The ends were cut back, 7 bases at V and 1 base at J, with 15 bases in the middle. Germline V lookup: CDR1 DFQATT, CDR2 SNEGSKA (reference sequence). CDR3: CSVSLILGTDTQYF. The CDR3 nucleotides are TGCAGTGTGTCCCTAATACTGGGCACAGATACGCAGTATTTT.

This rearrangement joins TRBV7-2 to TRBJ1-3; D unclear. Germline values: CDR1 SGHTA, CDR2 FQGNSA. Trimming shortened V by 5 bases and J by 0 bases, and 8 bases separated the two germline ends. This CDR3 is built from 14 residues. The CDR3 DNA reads TGTGCCAGCAGCGTCTTGATCTCTGGAAACACCATATATTTT. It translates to CASSVLISGNTIYF.

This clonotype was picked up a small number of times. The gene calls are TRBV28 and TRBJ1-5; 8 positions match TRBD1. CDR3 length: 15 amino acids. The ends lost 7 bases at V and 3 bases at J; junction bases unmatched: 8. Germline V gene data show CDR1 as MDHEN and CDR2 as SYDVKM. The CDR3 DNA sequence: TGTGCCAGCACGGGGACAGGTGAACCCAATCAGCCCCAGCATTTT. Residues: CASTGTGEPNQPQHF.

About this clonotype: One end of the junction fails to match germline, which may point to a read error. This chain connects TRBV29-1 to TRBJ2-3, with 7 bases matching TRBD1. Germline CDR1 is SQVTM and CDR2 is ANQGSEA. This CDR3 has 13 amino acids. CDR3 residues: CSVEVGGTDTQYF. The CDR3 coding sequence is TGCAGCGTTGAAGTAGGGGGCACGGATACGCAGTATTTT.

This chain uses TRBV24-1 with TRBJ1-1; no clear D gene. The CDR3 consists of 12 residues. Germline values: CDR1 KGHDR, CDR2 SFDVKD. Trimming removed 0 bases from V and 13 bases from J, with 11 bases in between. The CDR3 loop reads CATSDLGRGVFF. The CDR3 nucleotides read TGTGCCACCAGTGATTTGGGGCGGGGAGTTTTCTTT.

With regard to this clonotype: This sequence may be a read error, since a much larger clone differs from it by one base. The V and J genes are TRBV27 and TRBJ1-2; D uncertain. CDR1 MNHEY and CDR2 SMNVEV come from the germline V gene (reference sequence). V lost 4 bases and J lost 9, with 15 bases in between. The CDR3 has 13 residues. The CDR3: CASSSNRGGCYTF. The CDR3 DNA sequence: TGTGCCAGCAGTTCAAACCGGGGTGGTTGCTACACCTTC.

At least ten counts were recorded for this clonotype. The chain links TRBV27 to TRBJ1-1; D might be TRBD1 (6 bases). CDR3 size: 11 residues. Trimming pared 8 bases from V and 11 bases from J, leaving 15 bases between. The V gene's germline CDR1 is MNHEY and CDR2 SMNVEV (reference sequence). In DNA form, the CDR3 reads TGTGCCAGCTATAAGGCAGGGGTCGCTTTCTTT. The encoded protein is CASYKAGVAFF.

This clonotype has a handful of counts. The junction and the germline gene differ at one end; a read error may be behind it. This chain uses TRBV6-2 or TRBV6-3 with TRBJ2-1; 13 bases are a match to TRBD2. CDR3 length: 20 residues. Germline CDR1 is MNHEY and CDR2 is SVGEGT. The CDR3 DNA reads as TGTGCCAGCAGTTACCCCCTACTAGCGGGAGGGCCTAAGGATGTTTATGAGGAGTTCTTC. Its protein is CASSYPLLAGGPKDVYEEFF.

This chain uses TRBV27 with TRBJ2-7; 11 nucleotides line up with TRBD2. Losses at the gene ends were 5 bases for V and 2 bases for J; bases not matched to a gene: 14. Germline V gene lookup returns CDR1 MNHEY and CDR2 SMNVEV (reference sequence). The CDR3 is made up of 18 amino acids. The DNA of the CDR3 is TGTGCCAGCAGTCGACAGGGGATTACTAGCGGGAGCCCCTACGAGCAGTACTTC. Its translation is CASSRQGITSGSPYEQYF.

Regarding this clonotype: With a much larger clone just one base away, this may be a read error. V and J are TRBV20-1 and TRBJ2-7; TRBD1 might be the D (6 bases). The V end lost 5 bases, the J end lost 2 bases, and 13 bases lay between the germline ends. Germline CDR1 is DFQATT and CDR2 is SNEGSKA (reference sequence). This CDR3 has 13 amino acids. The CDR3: CSAATGSPYEQYF. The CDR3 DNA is TGCAGTGCTGCTACAGGGTCCCCCTACGAGCAGTACTTC.

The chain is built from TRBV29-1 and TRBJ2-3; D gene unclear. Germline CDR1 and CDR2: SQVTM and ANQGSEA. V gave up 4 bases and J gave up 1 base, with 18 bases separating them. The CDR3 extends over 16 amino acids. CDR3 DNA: TGCAGCGTTGGAAGGACCTCTAGGGTAGGCACAGATACGCAGTATTTT. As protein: CSVGRTSRVGTDTQYF.

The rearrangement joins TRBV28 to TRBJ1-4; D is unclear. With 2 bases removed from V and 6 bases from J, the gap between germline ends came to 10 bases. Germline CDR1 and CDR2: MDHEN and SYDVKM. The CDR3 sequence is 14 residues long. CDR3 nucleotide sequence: TGTGCCAGCAGTTTAGAAGGGAGGTATGAAAAACTGTTTTTT. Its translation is CASSLEGRYEKLFF.

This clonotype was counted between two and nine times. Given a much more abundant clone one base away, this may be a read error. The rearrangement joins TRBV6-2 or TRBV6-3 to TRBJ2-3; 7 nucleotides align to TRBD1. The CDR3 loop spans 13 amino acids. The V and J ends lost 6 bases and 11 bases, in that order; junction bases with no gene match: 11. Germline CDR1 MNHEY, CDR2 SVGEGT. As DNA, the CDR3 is TGTGCCAGCAGCCCGGGACAGACGCTTCAGCAGTATTTT. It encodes CASSPGQTLQQYF.

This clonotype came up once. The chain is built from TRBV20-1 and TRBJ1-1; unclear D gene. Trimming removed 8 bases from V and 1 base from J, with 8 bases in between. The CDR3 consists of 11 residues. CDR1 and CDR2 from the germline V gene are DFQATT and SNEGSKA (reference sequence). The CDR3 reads CSSTKNTEAFF. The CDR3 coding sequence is TGCAGTTCGACAAAGAACACTGAAGCTTTCTTT.

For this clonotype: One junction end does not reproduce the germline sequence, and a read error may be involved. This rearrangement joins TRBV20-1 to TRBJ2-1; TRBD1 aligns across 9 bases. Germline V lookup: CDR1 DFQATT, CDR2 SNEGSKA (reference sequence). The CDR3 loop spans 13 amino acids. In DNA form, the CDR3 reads TGCGGTGCTGCCAAACAGGGGGCCGATGAGCAGTTCTTC. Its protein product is CGAAKQGADEQFF.

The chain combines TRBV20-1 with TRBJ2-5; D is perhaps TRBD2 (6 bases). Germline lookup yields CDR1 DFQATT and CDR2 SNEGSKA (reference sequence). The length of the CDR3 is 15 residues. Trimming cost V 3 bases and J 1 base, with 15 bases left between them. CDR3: CSAREGLGRQETQYF. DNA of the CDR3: TGCAGTGCTAGGGAGGGACTCGGGCGCCAAGAGACCCAGTACTTC.

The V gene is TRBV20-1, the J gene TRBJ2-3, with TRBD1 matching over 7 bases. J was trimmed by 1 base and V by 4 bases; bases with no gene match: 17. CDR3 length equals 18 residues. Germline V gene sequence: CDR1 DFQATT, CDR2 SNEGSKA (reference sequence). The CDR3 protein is CSAKPGSARGTGTDTQYF. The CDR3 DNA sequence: TGCAGTGCTAAACCTGGTAGCGCCCGAGGGACAGGCACAGATACGCAGTATTTT.

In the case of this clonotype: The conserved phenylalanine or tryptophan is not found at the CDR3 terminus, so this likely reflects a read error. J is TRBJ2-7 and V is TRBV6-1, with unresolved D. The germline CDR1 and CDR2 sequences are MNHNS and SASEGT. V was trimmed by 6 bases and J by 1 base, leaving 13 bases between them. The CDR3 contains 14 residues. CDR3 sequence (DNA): TGTGCCAGCAGCCCCCAAAGGGCGTCCTACGAGCAGTACATC. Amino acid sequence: CASSPQRASYEQYI.

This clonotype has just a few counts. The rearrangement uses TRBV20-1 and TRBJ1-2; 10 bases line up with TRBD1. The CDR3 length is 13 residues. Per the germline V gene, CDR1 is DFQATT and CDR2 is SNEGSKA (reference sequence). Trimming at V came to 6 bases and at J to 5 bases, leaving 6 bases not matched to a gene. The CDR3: CSALGQGVYGYTF. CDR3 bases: TGCAGTGCCTTAGGACAGGGGGTTTATGGCTACACCTTC.

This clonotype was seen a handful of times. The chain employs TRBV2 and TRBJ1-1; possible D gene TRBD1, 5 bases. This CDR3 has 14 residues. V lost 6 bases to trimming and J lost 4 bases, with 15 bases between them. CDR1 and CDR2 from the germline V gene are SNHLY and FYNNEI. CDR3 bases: TGTGCCAGCAGCCTGACAGCGATGGGCACTGAAGCTTTCTTT. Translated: CASSLTAMGTEAFF.

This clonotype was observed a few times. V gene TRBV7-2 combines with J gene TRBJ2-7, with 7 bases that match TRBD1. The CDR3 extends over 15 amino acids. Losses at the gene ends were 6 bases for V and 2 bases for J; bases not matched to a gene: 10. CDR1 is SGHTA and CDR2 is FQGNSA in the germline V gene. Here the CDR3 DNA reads TGTGCCAGCAGTCGCAGCGGACAGGACCCCTACGAGCAGTACTTC. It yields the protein CASSRSGQDPYEQYF. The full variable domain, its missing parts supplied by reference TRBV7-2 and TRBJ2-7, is GAGVSQSPSNKVTEKGKDVELRCDPISGHTALYWYRQSLGQGLEFLIYFQGNSAPDKSGLPSDRFSAERTGGSVSTLTIQRTQQEDSAVYLCASSRSGQDPYEQYFGPGTRLTVT.

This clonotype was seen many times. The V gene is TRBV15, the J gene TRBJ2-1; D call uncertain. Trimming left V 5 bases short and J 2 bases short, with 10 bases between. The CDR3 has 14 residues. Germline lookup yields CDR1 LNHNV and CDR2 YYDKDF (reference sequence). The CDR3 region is CATSWAGTYNEQFF. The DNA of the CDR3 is TGTGCCACCAGCTGGGCAGGAACCTACAATGAGCAGTTCTTC. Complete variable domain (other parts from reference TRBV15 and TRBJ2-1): DAMVIQNPRYQVTQFGKPVTLSCSQTLNHNVMYWYQQKSSQAPKLLFHYYDKDFNNEADTPDNFQSRRPNTSFCFLDIRSPGLGDTAMYLCATSWAGTYNEQFFGPGTRLTVL.

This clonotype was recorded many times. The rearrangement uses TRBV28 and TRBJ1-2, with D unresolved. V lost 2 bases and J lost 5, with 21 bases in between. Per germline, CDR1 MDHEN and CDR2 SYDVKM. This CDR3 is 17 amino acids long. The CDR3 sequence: CASSLVFYQPGSYGYTF. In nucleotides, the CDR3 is TGTGCCAGCAGTTTAGTATTTTACCAACCAGGATCATATGGCTACACCTTC.

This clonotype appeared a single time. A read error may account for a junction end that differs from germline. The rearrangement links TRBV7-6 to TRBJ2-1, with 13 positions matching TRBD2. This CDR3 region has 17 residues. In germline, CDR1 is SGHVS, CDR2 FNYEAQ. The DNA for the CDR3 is TGTGCTAGCAGCCCAAGGACTAGCGGGAGCATGTACAATGAACAGTTCTTC. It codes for CASSPRTSGSMYNEQFF.

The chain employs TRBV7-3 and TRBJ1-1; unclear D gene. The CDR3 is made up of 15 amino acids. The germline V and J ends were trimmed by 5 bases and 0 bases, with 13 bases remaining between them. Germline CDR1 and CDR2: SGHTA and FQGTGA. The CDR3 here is CASSQELLMNTEAFF. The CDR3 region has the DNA TGTGCCAGCAGCCAAGAACTGCTGATGAACACTGAAGCTTTCTTT.